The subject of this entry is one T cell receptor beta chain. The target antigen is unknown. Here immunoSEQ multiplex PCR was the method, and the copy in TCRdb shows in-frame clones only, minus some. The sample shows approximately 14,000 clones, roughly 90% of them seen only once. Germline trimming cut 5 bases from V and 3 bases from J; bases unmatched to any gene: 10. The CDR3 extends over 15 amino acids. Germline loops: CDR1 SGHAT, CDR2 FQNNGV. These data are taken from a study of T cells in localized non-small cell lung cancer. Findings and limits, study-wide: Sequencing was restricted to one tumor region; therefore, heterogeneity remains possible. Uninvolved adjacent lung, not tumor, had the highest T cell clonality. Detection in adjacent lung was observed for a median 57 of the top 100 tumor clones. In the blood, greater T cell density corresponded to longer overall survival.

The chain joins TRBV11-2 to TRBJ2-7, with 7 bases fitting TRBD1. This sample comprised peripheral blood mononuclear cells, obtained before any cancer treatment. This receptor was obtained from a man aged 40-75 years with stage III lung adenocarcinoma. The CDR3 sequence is CASSLGAGGLYEQYF. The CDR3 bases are TGTGCCAGCAGCCTGGGCGCAGGGGGTCTCTACGAGCAGTACTTC.